The 28 T cell receptor beta chains below were found in one sample sequenced in a study of T cells in Graves' hyperthyroidism and ophthalmopathy. Authors of the study amplified TCR beta CDR3 regions from RNA transcripts. HTBI primers were employed in a first-round RT-PCR of the TCR CDR3. MiXCR, applied by TCRdb to the multiplex PCR reads, yields one record per CDR3 protein. The table lists about 700,000 distinct CDR3 sequences, 45% of them singletons, with about 7.7% in the top ten. The specimen was peripheral blood or thyroid tissue (not recorded which). The receptors derive from an adult man with Graves' disease, either hyperthyroidism or ophthalmopathy (not recorded which).

The chain has TRBV7-9 and TRBJ1-1; 8 bases match TRBD1. The CDR3 covers 14 residues. CDR1 SEHNR and CDR2 FQNEAQ come from the germline V gene (reference sequence). After removal of 5 bases from V and 4 bases from J, the junction contained 6 bases not matched to a gene. CDR3 loop: CASSGPGGSTEAFF. For the CDR3, the DNA is TGTGCCAGCAGCGGCCCAGGGGGCTCCACTGAAGCTTTCTTT.

In its sample, this clonotype was seen once. This CDR3 reads CASSVLGLVGETQYF. CDR3 coding DNA: TGTGCCAGCAGCGTTCTGGGACTAGTGGGAGAGACCCAGTACTTC. The chain carries TRBV7-2 and TRBJ2-5, with 8 bases identical to TRBD2. Germline-derived CDR1 and CDR2 are SGHTA and FQGNSA. V was pared by 5 bases and J by 4 bases, with 9 bases of the junction left unmatched. The CDR3 spans 15 residues.

This clonotype was seen repeatedly, ten times or more. This chain's CDR3 is CSVEWDRGQSGGYTF. CDR3 bases: TGCAGCGTTGAGTGGGACAGGGGGCAATCAGGAGGCTACACCTTC. V is TRBV29-1 and J is TRBJ1-2, with 12 bases that match TRBD1. V was pared by 3 bases and J by 8 bases, with 10 bases of the junction left unmatched. This CDR3 is built from 15 residues. In germline, CDR1 is SQVTM, CDR2 ANQGSEA.

This clonotype was observed a few times. The chain combines TRBV20-1 with TRBJ1-2; 8 nucleotides agree with TRBD1. The CDR3 covers 13 residues. The germline CDR1 and CDR2 sequences are DFQATT and SNEGSKA (reference sequence). Germline trimming cut 6 bases from V and 4 bases from J; bases unmatched to any gene: 7. CDR3 amino acids: CSALKDRVYGYTF. In nucleotides, the CDR3 is TGCAGTGCCCTCAAGGACAGGGTCTATGGCTACACCTTC.

The V and J genes are TRBV7-9 and TRBJ2-5; 7 bases agree with TRBD2. Germline CDR1 SEHNR, CDR2 FQNEAQ (reference sequence). Trimming at V came to 3 bases and at J to 0 bases, leaving 10 bases not matched to a gene. This CDR3 spans 17 amino acids. In nucleotides, the CDR3 is TGTGCCAGCAGCTTGTTTCTCGGGACTAACTACCAAGAGACCCAGTACTTC. It specifies CASSLFLGTNYQETQYF.

The rearrangement joins TRBV19 to TRBJ1-4, with unresolved D. The CDR3 sequence is 11 residues long. In germline, CDR1 is LNHDA, CDR2 SQIVND (reference sequence). The germline V and J ends were trimmed by 0 bases and 11 bases, with 4 bases remaining between them. DNA of the CDR3: TGTGCCAGTAGTATAGAAGGGAAACTGTTTTTT. As protein: CASSIEGKLFF. Drawing the rest from reference TRBV19 and TRBJ1-4, the complete variable domain is DGGITQSPKYLFRKEGQNVTLSCEQNLNHDAMYWYRQDPGQGLRLIYYSQIVNDFQKGDIAEGYSVSREKKESFPLTVTSAQKNPTAFYLCASSIEGKLFFGSGTQLSVL.

The table lists this clonotype with many counts. The CDR3 DNA sequence: TGCAGCGTTGAAGATCGGGAGCCCTACGAGCAGTACTTC. Protein sequence: CSVEDREPYEQYF. This sequence joins TRBV29-1 and TRBJ2-7, with TRBD2 as a possible D gene (6 bases). CDR1 is SQVTM and CDR2 is ANQGSEA in the germline V gene. V was trimmed by 0 bases and J by 2 bases, leaving 8 bases between them. CDR3 length equals 13 residues.

Concerning this clonotype: The junction differs from germline at one of its ends, possibly a read error. The chain employs TRBV24-1 and TRBJ1-2, with 7 bases identical to TRBD1. The CDR3 covers 13 residues. CDR1 KGHDR and CDR2 SFDVKD come from the germline V gene. The chain's CDR3 is CVTSETGSDGYTF. CDR3 coding DNA: TGTGTCACCAGTGAGACAGGGTCCGATGGCTACACCTTC.

There are many counts of this clonotype. Because the CDR3's place on the DNA is in doubt, the DNA is left out and the CDR3 is given as listed by TCRdb. The chain couples TRBV29-1 to TRBJ1-3; TRBD1, the D gene given by the table, was not confirmed from the DNA. Germline assignment: CDR1 SQVTM and CDR2 ANQGSEA. 13 amino acids form the CDR3, both terminal residues included. CDR3 in amino acids: CSVGTGSGNTTYF.

V gene TRBV19 combines with J gene TRBJ1-6; 8 nucleotides align to TRBD1. This CDR3 region has 14 residues. Germline V gene data show CDR1 as LNHDA and CDR2 as SQIVND (reference sequence). Germline trimming cut 7 bases from V and 8 bases from J; bases unmatched to any gene: 7. The CDR3 DNA reads TGTGCCAGTATCTCGGACAGGGACGATTCACCCCTCCACTTT. Residues: CASISDRDDSPLHF.

This clonotype was seen only a few times. V is TRBV7-9 and J is TRBJ1-1, with 7 bases aligning to TRBD1. The CDR3 extends over 15 amino acids. The V gene end was trimmed by 1 base and the J gene end by 0 bases; junction bases not matched to a gene: 2. Germline V gene data show CDR1 as SEHNR and CDR2 as FQNEAQ (reference sequence). CDR3 region: CASSLVTGVNTEAFF. The CDR3 coding sequence is TGTGCCAGCAGCTTAGTCACAGGGGTGAACACTGAAGCTTTCTTT. Filled out from reference TRBV7-9 and TRBJ1-1, the complete variable domain reads DTGVSQNPRHKITKRGQNVTFRCDPISEHNRLYWYRQTLGQGPEFLTYFQNEAQLEKSRLLSDRFSAERPKGSFSTLEIQRTEQGDSAMYLCASSLVTGVNTEAFFGQGTRLTVV.

This sequence joins TRBV12-3 or TRBV12-4 and TRBJ1-5; tentative D call: TRBD1 (5 bases). V was pared by 7 bases and J by 7 bases, with 17 bases between. This CDR3 contains 14 residues. CDR3 loop: CASNPGRGKQPQHF. The CDR3 DNA follows: TGTGCCAGCAACCCGGGGAGGGGAAAACAGCCCCAGCATTTT.

This clonotype was seen just once. With a much larger clone just one base away, this may be a read error. The rearrangement links TRBV10-2 to TRBJ1-6, with TRBD1 matching 7 bases. CDR1 is WSHSY, CDR2 SAAADI, per germline. The CDR3 length is 14 residues. The CDR3 bases are TGTGCCAGCAGCCCGGGACAGTGGAGATCACCCCTCCACTTT. Translation: CASSPGQWRSPLHF.

This clonotype showed up many times. In DNA form, the CDR3 reads TGTGCCAGCAGCTTGGTGGGGGCAGGGGAGACCCAGTACTTC. Its translation: CASSLVGAGETQYF. The chain is built from TRBV5-6 and TRBJ2-5, with a possible D match to TRBD1 (6 bases). V was pared by 0 bases and J by 5 bases, with 11 bases between. The CDR3 has 14 amino acids. Per germline, CDR1 SGHDT and CDR2 YYEEEE.

J is TRBJ1-6 and V is TRBV2, with TRBD1 identical over 10 bases. The trim removed 6 bases at V and 9 bases at J, leaving 8 bases unmatched. The germline CDR1 and CDR2 sequences are SNHLY and FYNNEI. The CDR3 totals 15 residues. CDR3 protein: CASSATGGSGSPLHF. Written as DNA, the CDR3 is TGTGCCAGCAGCGCGACAGGGGGCTCAGGTTCACCCCTCCACTTT.

The V and J genes are TRBV5-1 and TRBJ1-1; TRBD1 might be the D (5 bases). V lost 4 bases, J lost 4 bases, and 17 bases lay in between. Germline loops: CDR1 SGHRS, CDR2 YFSETQ. The CDR3 contains 15 residues. DNA for the CDR3: TGCGCCAGCAGCCCAACGGGGCAACAAAGCACTGAAGCTTTCTTT. As protein: CASSPTGQQSTEAFF.

The V call is TRBV18, the J call TRBJ2-5; 9 bases agree with TRBD1. The CDR3 covers 15 residues. The V segment lost 0 bases and the J segment 4 bases; nucleotides outside the gene matches: 3. Germline CDR1 KGHSH, CDR2 LQKENI. This CDR3 reads CASSPPGQGGETQYF. The CDR3 bases are TGTGCCAGCTCACCACCGGGACAGGGAGGAGAGACCCAGTACTTC.

This clonotype was recorded a few times. This chain's CDR3 is CSARDQGPGDTIYF. Written as DNA, the CDR3 is TGCAGTGCTAGAGATCAGGGACCTGGGGACACCATATATTTT. V gene TRBV20-1 combines with J gene TRBJ1-3; the D gene is possibly TRBD1 (5 bases). In germline, CDR1 is DFQATT, CDR2 SNEGSKA (reference sequence). V was trimmed by 0 bases and J by 8 bases, leaving 14 bases between them. The CDR3 runs to 14 residues.

The CDR3 protein is CASGAITNYGYTF. The CDR3 coding sequence is TGTGCCAGTGGGGCGATAACTAACTATGGCTACACCTTC. The chain joins TRBV12-3 or TRBV12-4 to TRBJ1-2, with D perhaps matching TRBD1 (5 bases). Trimming pared 9 bases from V and 0 bases from J, leaving 11 bases between. The CDR3 extends over 13 amino acids.

The chain joins TRBV5-1 to TRBJ2-7; possibly TRBD1 for D (6 bases). Germline assignment: CDR1 SGHRS and CDR2 YFSETQ. The CDR3 length is 12 residues. Trimming removed 4 bases from V and 6 bases from J, with 11 bases in between. CDR3 bases: TGCGCCAGCAGCACAACCAGGGGCGAGCAGTACTTC. Its translation is CASSTTRGEQYF.

The chain links TRBV29-1 to TRBJ2-7, with D maybe TRBD1 (6 bases). The CDR3 spans 12 residues. The V gene's germline CDR1 is SQVTM and CDR2 ANQGSEA. Deletions cut 2 bases from V and 4 bases from J, with 9 bases between. The DNA for the CDR3 is TGCAGCGTTGAATCCCAGGGGTACGAGCAGTACTTC. Residues: CSVESQGYEQYF.

On this clonotype itself: At one end, the junction sequence differs from germline, possibly due to a read error. This chain links TRBV7-2 with TRBJ2-2; a possible D gene is TRBD1 (6 bases). The CDR3 covers 14 residues. Germline CDR1 is SGHTA and CDR2 is FQGNSA. CDR3 nucleotides: TGTGCCGGCAGCCAAGTCAGGGGATCCGGGGAGCTGTTTTTT. Its translation: CAGSQVRGSGELFF.

This rearrangement joins TRBV6-5 to TRBJ2-7, with 7 bases identical to TRBD1. The germline CDR1 and CDR2 sequences are MNHEY and SVGAGI. The CDR3 totals 14 residues. V dropped 5 bases and J dropped 0; count of bases not matched to a gene: 4. CDR3 protein: CASSGGQTSYEQYF. DNA of the CDR3: TGTGCCAGCAGTGGGGGACAGACCTCCTACGAGCAGTACTTC.

The rearrangement links TRBV2 to TRBJ2-7; D perhaps matches TRBD1 (6 bases). With 5 bases removed from V and 1 base from J, the gap between germline ends came to 15 bases. The CDR3 has 15 amino acids. Germline-derived CDR1 and CDR2 are SNHLY and FYNNEI. CDR3 in amino acids: CASSLIGQLSYEQYF. The CDR3, as DNA: TGTGCCAGCAGTTTAATCGGACAGTTATCCTACGAGCAGTACTTC.

The chain combines TRBV20-1 with TRBJ1-2, with unresolved D. The ends were cut back, 6 bases at V and 8 bases at J, with 22 bases in the middle. There are 14 residues in the CDR3. Per the germline V gene, CDR1 is DFQATT and CDR2 is SNEGSKA (reference sequence). DNA of the CDR3: TGCAGTGCGCTAGATCCATGGGCAGGAAGCGGCTACACCTTC. It translates to CSALDPWAGSGYTF.

This clonotype has a handful of counts. V gene TRBV19 combines with J gene TRBJ1-2; D ambiguous. CDR1 is LNHDA and CDR2 is SQIVND in the germline V gene (reference sequence). Deletions cut 7 bases from V and 4 bases from J, with 10 bases between. The CDR3 covers 12 residues. This CDR3 reads CASMDLVYGYTF. CDR3 in DNA: TGTGCCAGTATGGACTTGGTCTATGGCTACACCTTC.

This clonotype was detected many times. This sequence joins TRBV10-2 and TRBJ1-5; D uncertain. Germline V gene lookup returns CDR1 WSHSY and CDR2 SAAADI. The CDR3 is 14 amino acids. Trimming took 3 bases from V and 4 from J, leaving 10 bases between them. The chain's CDR3 is CASSENGGNQPQHF. The CDR3 nucleotides are TGCGCCAGCAGTGAAAACGGCGGGAATCAGCCCCAGCATTTT.

The sample holds many counts of this clonotype. CDR3 region: CASSDSFNQPQHF. The CDR3, as DNA: TGTGCCAGCAGTGACAGCTTCAATCAGCCCCAGCATTTT. The genes are TRBV12-3 or TRBV12-4 and TRBJ1-5, with TRBD1 as a possible D gene (5 bases). V shed 5 bases and J shed 3 bases, with 8 bases lying between them. The CDR3 extends over 13 amino acids.